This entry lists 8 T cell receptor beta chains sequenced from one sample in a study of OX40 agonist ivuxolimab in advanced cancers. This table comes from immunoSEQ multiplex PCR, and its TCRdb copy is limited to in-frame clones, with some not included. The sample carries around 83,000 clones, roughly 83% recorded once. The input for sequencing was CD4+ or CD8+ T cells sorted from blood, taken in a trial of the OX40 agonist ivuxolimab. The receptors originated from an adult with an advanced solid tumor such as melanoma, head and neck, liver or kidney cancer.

CDR3 sequence reads: CASSSLTVSPGEYNEQFF. The CDR3 DNA reads TGTGCCAGCAGTTCCCTGACAGTTTCTCCTGGAGAATACAATGAGCAGTTCTTC. The chain couples TRBV27 to TRBJ2-1; D might be TRBD1 (5 bases). Between the trimmed V and J ends, which lost 4 bases and 4 bases, there was a span of 23 bases. Germline V CDR1 and CDR2: MNHEY, SMNVEV (reference sequence). The CDR3 runs to 18 residues.

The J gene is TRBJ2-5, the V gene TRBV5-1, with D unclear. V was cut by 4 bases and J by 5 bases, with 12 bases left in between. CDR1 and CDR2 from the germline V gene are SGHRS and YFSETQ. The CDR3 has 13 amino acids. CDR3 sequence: CASSRALGETQYF. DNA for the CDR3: TGCGCCAGCAGCCGGGCCCTCGGGGAGACCCAGTACTTC.

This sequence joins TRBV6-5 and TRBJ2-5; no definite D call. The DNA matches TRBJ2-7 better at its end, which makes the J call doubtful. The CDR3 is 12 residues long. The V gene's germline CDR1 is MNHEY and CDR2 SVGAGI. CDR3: CASSPGAYEQYF. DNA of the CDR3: TGTGCCAGCAGCCCAGGCGCCTACGAGCAGTACTTC.

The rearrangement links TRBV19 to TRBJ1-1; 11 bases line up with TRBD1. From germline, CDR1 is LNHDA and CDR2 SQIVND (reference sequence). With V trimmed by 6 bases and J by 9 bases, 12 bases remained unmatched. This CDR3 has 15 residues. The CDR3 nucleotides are TGTGCCAGTAGCCAATTCGGACAGGGGGCGGATAAAGCTTTCTTT. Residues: CASSQFGQGADKAFF.

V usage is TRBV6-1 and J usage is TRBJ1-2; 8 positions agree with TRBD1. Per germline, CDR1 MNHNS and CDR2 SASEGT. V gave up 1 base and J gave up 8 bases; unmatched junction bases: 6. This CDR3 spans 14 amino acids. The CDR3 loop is CASSEVQQGDGYTF. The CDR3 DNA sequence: TGTGCCAGCAGTGAAGTGCAACAGGGGGACGGCTACACCTTC.

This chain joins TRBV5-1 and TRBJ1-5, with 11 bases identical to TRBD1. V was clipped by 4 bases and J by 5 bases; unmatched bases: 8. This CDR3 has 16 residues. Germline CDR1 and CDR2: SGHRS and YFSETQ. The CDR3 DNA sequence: TGCGCCAGCAGCCCAGTACCGGGACAGGGGGATCAGCCCCAGCATTTT. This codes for CASSPVPGQGDQPQHF.

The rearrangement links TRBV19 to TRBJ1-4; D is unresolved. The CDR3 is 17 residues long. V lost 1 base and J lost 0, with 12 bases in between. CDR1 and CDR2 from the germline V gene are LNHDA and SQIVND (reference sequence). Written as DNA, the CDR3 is TGTGCCAGTAGTATAGGTCACAGAGTGGCAACTAATGAAAAACTGTTTTTT. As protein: CASSIGHRVATNEKLFF.

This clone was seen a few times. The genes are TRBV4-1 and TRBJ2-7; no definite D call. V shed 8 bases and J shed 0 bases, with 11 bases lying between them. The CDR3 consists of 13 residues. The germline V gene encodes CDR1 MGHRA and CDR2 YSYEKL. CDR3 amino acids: CASGRGPSYEQYF. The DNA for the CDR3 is TGCGCCAGCGGGCGAGGCCCCTCCTACGAGCAGTACTTC.